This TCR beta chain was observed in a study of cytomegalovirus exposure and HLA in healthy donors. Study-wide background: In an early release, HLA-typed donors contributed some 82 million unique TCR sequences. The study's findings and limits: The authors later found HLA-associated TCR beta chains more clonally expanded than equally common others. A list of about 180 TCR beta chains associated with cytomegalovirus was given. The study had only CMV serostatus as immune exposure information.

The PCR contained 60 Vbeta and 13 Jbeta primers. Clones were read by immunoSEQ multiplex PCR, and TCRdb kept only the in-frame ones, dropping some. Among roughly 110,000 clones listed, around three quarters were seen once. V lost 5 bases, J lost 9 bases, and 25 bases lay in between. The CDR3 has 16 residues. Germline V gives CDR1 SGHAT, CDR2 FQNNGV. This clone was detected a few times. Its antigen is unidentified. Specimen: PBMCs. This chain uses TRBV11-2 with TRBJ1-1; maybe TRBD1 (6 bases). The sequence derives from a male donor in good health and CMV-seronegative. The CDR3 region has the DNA TGTGCCAGCAGCCCGCGGGGGACACCATCCCGGGGGAAAGCTTTCTTT. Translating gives CASSPRGTPSRGKAFF.